This entry concerns a single TCR beta chain. This sample stems from a study of blood T cell repertoires in COVID-19. In the study overall: The samples span acute and convalescent COVID-19 from the United States, Italy and Spain. PBMCs, B-cell-depleted T cells, or T cells provided the cDNA or gDNA that made up the material.

In the original analysis: Nucleated cell counts were estimated from reference gene primer amplification. Data came from immunoSEQ multiplex PCR; TCRdb stores just in-frame clones and leaves some out. V and J calls and clone size follow that table, whereas D and trimming were derived from the DNA. The data show fewer than 25,000 clones, with 75% to 90% seen just once and about 18% held by the top ten. Sequenced: peripheral blood. The sequence came from a human donor with acute or convalescent COVID-19. The donor label of this sample is uncertain.

The CDR3 nucleotides are TGTGCCAGTAGCCGGACAGGGGGCAATCAGCCCCAGCATTTT. Amino acid sequence: CASSRTGGNQPQHF. This chain joins TRBV19 and TRBJ1-5; 9 bases line up with TRBD1. The germline gives CDR1 LNHDA, CDR2 SQIVND (reference sequence). The J segment lost 2 bases and the V segment lost 6 bases, leaving 2 bases of the junction unmatched. The CDR3 consists of 14 residues.